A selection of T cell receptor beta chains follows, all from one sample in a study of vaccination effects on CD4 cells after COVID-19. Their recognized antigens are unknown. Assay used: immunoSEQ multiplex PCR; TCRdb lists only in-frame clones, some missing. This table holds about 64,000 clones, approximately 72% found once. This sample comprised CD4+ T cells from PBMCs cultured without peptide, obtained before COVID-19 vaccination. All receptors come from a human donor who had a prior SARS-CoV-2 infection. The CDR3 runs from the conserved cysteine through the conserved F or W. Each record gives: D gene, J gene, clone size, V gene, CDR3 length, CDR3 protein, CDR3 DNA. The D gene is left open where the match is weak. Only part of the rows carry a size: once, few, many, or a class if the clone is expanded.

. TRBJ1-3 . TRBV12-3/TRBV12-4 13 CANKGINGNTIYF TGTGCCAACAAGGGGATTAACGGAAACACCATATATTTT
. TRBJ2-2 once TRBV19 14 CASSRFQGTGELFF TGTGCCAGTAGTCGTTTCCAGGGGACCGGGGAGCTGTTTTTT
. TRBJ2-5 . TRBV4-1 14 CASSQWGTSGTQYF TGCGCCAGCAGCCAATGGGGGACATCGGGGACCCAGTACTTC
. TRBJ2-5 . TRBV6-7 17 CASSYSVGERLQETQYF TGTGCCAGCAGTTACTCAGTGGGGGAGCGCCTACAAGAGACCCAGTACTTC
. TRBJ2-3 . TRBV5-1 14 CASSKGGGTDTQYF TGCGCCAGCAGTAAGGGGGGGGGCACAGATACGCAGTATTTT
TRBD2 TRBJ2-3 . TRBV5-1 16 CASSTGTSGLTDTQYF TGCGCCAGCAGCACCGGGACTAGCGGTCTGACAGATACGCAGTATTTT
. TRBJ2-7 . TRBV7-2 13 CASSLNRPHEQYF TGTGCCAGCAGCTTAAACCGGCCGCACGAGCAGTACTTC
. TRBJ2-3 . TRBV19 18 CASNLGAAGPYSTDTQYF TGTGCCAGTAATTTGGGGGCCGCAGGGCCCTATAGCACAGATACGCAGTATTTT
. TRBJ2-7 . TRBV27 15 CASSSTFAPYYEQYF TGTGCCAGCAGTTCCACGTTCGCCCCTTACTACGAGCAGTACTTC
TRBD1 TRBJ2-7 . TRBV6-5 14 CASSSGQGFYEQYF TGTGCCAGCAGTTCTGGACAGGGATTCTACGAGCAGTACTTC
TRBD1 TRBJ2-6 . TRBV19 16 CASEDRGRDGANVLTF TGTGCCAGCGAAGACAGGGGGCGCGATGGGGCCAACGTCCTGACTTTC
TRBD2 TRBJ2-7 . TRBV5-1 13 CASSYTRGGEQYF TGCGCCAGCAGCTATACCCGGGGGGGCGAGCAGTACTTC
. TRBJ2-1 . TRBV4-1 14 CASSQVTGSNEQFF TGCGCCAGCAGCCAAGTGACAGGTTCGAATGAGCAGTTCTTC
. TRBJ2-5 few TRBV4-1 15 CASSQGFRVQETQYF TGCGCCAGCAGCCAAGGCTTCAGGGTACAAGAGACCCAGTACTTC
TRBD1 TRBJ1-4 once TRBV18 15 CASSPVGQGVEKLFF TGTGCCAGCTCCCCTGTGGGACAGGGGGTTGAAAAACTGTTTTTT
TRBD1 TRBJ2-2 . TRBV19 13 CGSGQGSDGELFF TGTGGTTCGGGACAGGGAAGCGACGGGGAGCTGTTTTTT
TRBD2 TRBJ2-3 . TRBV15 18 CATSRPGLAVPSTDTQYF TGTGCCACCAGCAGACCGGGACTAGCGGTACCTAGCACAGATACGCAGTATTTT
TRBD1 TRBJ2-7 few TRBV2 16 CASSVSGGGESYEQYF TGTGCCAGCAGTGTTTCAGGGGGCGGTGAGAGTTACGAGCAGTACTTC
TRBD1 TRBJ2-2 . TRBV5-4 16 CASRPGQGRFTGELFF TGTGCCAGCAGACCGGGACAGGGGCGGTTCACCGGGGAGCTGTTTTTT
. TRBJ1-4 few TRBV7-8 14 CASSLGRLREKLFF TGTGCCAGCAGCTTAGGACGATTACGAGAAAAACTGTTTTTT
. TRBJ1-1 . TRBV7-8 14 CASSLTTGNTEAFF TGTGCCAGCAGCCTTACTACAGGGAACACTGAAGCTTTCTTT
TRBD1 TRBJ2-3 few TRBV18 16 CASSRNRGSYTDTQYF TGTGCCAGCTCACGAAACAGGGGCTCCTACACAGATACGCAGTATTTT
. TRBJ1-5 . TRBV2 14 CASSVLTTDQPQHF TGTGCCAGCAGTGTGTTGACGACAGATCAGCCCCAGCATTTT
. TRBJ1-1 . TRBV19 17 CASSILTGITGDTEAFF TGTGCCAGTAGTATATTAACGGGGATAACGGGGGACACTGAAGCTTTCTTT
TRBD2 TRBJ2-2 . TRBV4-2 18 CASSHGTSGSPAAGELFF TGTGCCAGCAGCCACGGGACTAGCGGGAGTCCCGCCGCCGGGGAGCTGTTTTTT
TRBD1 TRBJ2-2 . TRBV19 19 CASSIVGQGLLGNTGELFF TGTGCCAGTAGTATCGTAGGACAGGGACTGCTGGGCAACACCGGGGAGCTGTTTTTT
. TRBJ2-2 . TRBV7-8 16 CASSKGGGANTGELFF TGTGCCAGCAGCAAGGGAGGGGGCGCGAACACCGGGGAGCTGTTTTTT
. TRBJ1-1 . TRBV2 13 CASSGDSYTEAFF TGTGCCAGCAGTGGCGACAGTTACACTGAAGCTTTCTTT
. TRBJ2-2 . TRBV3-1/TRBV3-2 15 CASSQTGHNTGELFF TGTGCCAGCAGCCAAACCGGTCACAACACCGGGGAGCTGTTTTTT
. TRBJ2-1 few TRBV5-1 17 CASSLGGGAYSYNEQFF TGCGCCAGCAGCTTGGGTGGGGGGGCTTATTCCTACAATGAGCAGTTCTTC
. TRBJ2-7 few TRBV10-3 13 CAISALSTYEQYF TGTGCCATCAGTGCACTATCGACCTACGAGCAGTACTTC
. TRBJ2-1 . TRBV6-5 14 CASSRGGGTGEQFF TGTGCCAGCAGTCGAGGTGGAGGGACGGGTGAGCAGTTCTTC